These 8 T cell receptor beta chains share one sample of origin, sequenced in a study of cytotoxic CD8 clonotypes in ibrutinib-treated CLL (dated by TCRdb to about 2021). Per the publication, the time point label means: approximately 2 years on ibrutinib. Libraries were constructed by the immunoSEQ multiplex PCR assay. Not all clones reach the TCRdb copy of this immuneACCESS table, which keeps in-frame sequences only. Checked studies attribute under half of the gap to unresolved V genes and leave the rest unexplained. In this sample the table shows about 130,000 clones, approximately 80% of which occur a single time. The top ten clones comprise 4.5% to 6% of the sample. The input for sequencing was PBMCs, taken after 24 months of ibrutinib treatment. The receptor source for this set is a human donor with chronic lymphocytic leukemia.

The chain recombines TRBV6-5 with TRBJ1-2; 9 nucleotides match TRBD1. This CDR3 has 13 residues. V lost 4 bases and J lost 9; bases outside the gene matches: 6. Per germline, CDR1 MNHEY and CDR2 SVGAGI. In nucleotides, the CDR3 is TGTGCCAGCAGTTCGTGGGGGACAGGGAGCTACACCTTC. Amino acids: CASSSWGTGSYTF.

The V call is TRBV6-5, the J call TRBJ1-2, with D tentatively TRBD1 (5 bases). The CDR3 sequence is 15 residues long. V lost 0 bases and J 4 bases, leaving 12 bases between the germline ends. Germline-derived CDR1 and CDR2 are MNHEY and SVGAGI. The CDR3 region has the DNA TGTGCCAGCAGTTACTCGAGCAGGGCGCTCTATGGCTACACCTTC. It is translated as CASSYSSRALYGYTF.

The genes are TRBV7-2 and TRBJ2-7, with D uncertain. Deletions cut 6 bases from V and 0 bases from J, with 6 bases between. CDR1 and CDR2 from the germline V gene are SGHTA and FQGNSA. There are 12 residues in the CDR3. The CDR3 loop reads CASRLGSYEQYF. As DNA, the CDR3 is TGTGCCAGCAGGCTGGGCTCCTACGAGCAGTACTTC.

This sequence joins TRBV19 and TRBJ2-1, with TRBD2 matching over 9 bases. The CDR3 spans 17 residues. Losses at the gene ends were 5 bases for V and 6 bases for J; bases not matched to a gene: 14. Germline V gene sequence: CDR1 LNHDA, CDR2 SQIVND (reference sequence). The CDR3 sequence: CASSWTGAGGPLNEQFF. CDR3 DNA: TGTGCCAGTAGTTGGACCGGAGCGGGAGGCCCCCTCAATGAGCAGTTCTTC.

The DNA of the CDR3 is TGTGCCAGCAGTCGGGACAGGGGGGTCTATGGCTACACCTTC. It yields the protein CASSRDRGVYGYTF. The genes are TRBV27 and TRBJ1-2; 11 bases match TRBD1. The germline gives CDR1 MNHEY, CDR2 SMNVEV (reference sequence). The V segment lost 5 bases and the J segment 4 bases; nucleotides outside the gene matches: 3. The CDR3 runs to 14 residues.

The J gene is TRBJ2-4, the V gene TRBV28; 7 bases match TRBD2. V was clipped by 1 base and J by 3 bases; unmatched bases: 9. Germline loops: CDR1 MDHEN, CDR2 SYDVKM. The CDR3 loop spans 17 amino acids. The chain's CDR3 is CASSLSAKGTNKNIQYF. CDR3 DNA sequence: TGTGCCAGCAGTTTATCGGCCAAGGGGACTAACAAAAACATTCAGTACTTC.

The chain recombines TRBV13 with TRBJ1-1, with 8 bases matching TRBD1. After removal of 5 bases from V and 2 bases from J, the junction contained 7 bases not matched to a gene. The CDR3 consists of 15 residues. Germline V gene data show CDR1 as PRHDT and CDR2 as FYEKMQ (reference sequence). In DNA, the CDR3 is TGTGCCAGCAGCCCAAGGGACAGGCAAAACACTGAAGCTTTCTTT. Amino acids: CASSPRDRQNTEAFF. Full variable domain (outside the CDR3, taken from reference TRBV13 and TRBJ1-1): AAGVIQSPRHLIKEKRETATLKCYPIPRHDTVYWYQQGPGQDPQFLISFYEKMQSDKGSIPDRFSAQQFSDYHSELNMSSLELGDSALYFCASSPRDRQNTEAFFGQGTRLTVV.

The CDR3 DNA is TGTGCCAGCAGACCCGGACTGGGAGAGACCCAGTACTTC. Translated: CASRPGLGETQYF. V and J are TRBV2 and TRBJ2-5; D is possibly TRBD2 (5 bases). Germline CDR1 and CDR2: SNHLY and FYNNEI. The V end lost 6 bases, the J end lost 4 bases, and 12 bases lay between the germline ends. The CDR3 sequence is 13 residues long.